The rows below give T cell receptor beta chains drawn from one sample of a study of PD-1 blockade in classical Hodgkin lymphoma. The method was immunoSEQ multiplex PCR; TCRdb's version includes in-frame clones alone and lacks a portion of them. The table shows about 93,000 clones, with around 78% occurring only once. Source: peripheral blood mononuclear cells (PBMCs), taken before the fourth cycle of nivolumab. Receptors originate from a human donor with classical Hodgkin lymphoma. Both conserved end residues are part of each CDR3. Each record gives: J gene, clone size, D gene, V gene, CDR3 DNA, CDR3 protein. The D gene is left open where the match is weak. For some rows the clone size is stated as once, few or many, or as a class when expanded; others skip it.

TRBJ2-2	NA	NA	TRBV7-7	TGTGCTAGCAGCTTAGATGCCGGGGAGCTGTTTTTT	CASSLDAGELFF
TRBJ2-1	once	TRBD2	TRBV7-9	TGTGCCAGCAGCTTAGAGGCTAGCGGGGGGCACAATGAGCAGTTCTTC	CASSLEASGGHNEQFF
TRBJ1-1	NA	NA	TRBV9	TGTGCCAGCAGCCAACAGGTTTGGGGGAACACTGAAGCTTTCTTT	CASSQQVWGNTEAFF
TRBJ2-2	NA	TRBD2	TRBV10-3	TGTGCCATCAGGGGAGGGGATACCGGGGAGCTGTTTTTT	CAIRGGDTGELFF
TRBJ2-1	NA	TRBD2	TRBV19	TGTGCCACCTCTTTGCCCGGGAGGGCAGAGAATGAGCAGTTCTTC	CATSLPGRAENEQFF
TRBJ2-1	NA	TRBD2	TRBV10-1	TGCGCCAGGAGCGGGGGGGCAGGCAATGAGCAGTTCTTC	CARSGGAGNEQFF
TRBJ1-6	NA	TRBD1	TRBV5-5	TGTGCCAGCAGCACAGGGACAGCTTATAATTCACCCCTCCACTTT	CASSTGTAYNSPLHF
TRBJ1-6	NA	NA	TRBV5-1	TGCGCCAGCAGCTTGAAGGGTGACTATAATTCACCCCTCCACTTT	CASSLKGDYNSPLHF
TRBJ2-7	NA	NA	TRBV27	TGTGCCAGCAGTGCACAAGGGGGGCAGTACTTC	CASSAQGGQYF
TRBJ2-6	NA	NA	TRBV25-1	TGTGCCAGCAGTGAGCGAGGGCCTGGGGCCAACGTCCTGACTTTC	CASSERGPGANVLTF